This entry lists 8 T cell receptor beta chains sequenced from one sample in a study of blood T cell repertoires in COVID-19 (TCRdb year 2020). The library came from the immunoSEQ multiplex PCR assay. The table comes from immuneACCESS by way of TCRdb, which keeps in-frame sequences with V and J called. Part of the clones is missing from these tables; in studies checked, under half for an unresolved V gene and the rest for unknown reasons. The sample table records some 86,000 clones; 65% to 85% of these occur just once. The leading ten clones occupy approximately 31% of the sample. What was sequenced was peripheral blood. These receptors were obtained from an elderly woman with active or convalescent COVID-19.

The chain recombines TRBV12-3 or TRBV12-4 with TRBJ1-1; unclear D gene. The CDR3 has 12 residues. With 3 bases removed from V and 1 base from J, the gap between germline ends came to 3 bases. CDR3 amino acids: CASSFKNTEAFF. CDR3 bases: TGTGCCAGCAGTTTTAAGAACACTGAAGCTTTCTTT.

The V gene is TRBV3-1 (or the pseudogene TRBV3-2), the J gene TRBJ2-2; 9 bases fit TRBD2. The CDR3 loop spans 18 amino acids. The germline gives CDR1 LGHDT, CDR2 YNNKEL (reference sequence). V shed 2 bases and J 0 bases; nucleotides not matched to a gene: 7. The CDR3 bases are TGTGCCAGCAGCCAAAGGGCTCTAGCGGGGACGAACACCGGGGAGCTGTTTTTT. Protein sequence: CASSQRALAGTNTGELFF.

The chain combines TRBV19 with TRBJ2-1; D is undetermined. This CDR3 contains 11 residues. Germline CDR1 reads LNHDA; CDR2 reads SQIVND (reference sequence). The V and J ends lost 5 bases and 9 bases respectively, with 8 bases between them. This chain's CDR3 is CASSVPGEQFF. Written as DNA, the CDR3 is TGTGCCAGTAGTGTCCCCGGTGAGCAGTTCTTC. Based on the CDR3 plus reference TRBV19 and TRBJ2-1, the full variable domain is DGGITQSPKYLFRKEGQNVTLSCEQNLNHDAMYWYRQDPGQGLRLIYYSQIVNDFQKGDIAEGYSVSREKKESFPLTVTSAQKNPTAFYLCASSVPGEQFFGPGTRLTVL.

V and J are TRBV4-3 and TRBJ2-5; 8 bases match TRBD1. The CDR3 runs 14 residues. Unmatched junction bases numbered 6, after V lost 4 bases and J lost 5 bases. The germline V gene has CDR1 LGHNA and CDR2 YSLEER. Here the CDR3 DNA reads TGCGCCAGCAGCCGTACAGGGGGGTCGGAGACCCAGTACTTC. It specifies CASSRTGGSETQYF.

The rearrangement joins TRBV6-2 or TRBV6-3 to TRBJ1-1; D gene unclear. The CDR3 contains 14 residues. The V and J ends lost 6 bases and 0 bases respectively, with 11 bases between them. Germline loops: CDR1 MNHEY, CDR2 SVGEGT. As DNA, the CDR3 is TGTGCCAGCAGCCTAGGACTCATGAACACTGAAGCTTTCTTT. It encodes CASSLGLMNTEAFF.

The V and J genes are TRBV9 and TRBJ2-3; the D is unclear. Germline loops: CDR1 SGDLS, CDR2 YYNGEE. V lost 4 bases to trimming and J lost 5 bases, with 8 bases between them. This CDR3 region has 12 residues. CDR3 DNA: TGTGCCAGCAGCACCACCAGAGATACGCAGTATTTT. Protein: CASSTTRDTQYF.

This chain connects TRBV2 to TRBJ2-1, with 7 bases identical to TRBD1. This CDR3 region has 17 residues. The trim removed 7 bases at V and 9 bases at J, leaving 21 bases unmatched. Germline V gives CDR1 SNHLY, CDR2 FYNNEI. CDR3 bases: TGTGCCAGCACCTATAACCGGCCAGGGGGTGCTGTCACTGAGCAGTTCTTC. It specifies CASTYNRPGGAVTEQFF.

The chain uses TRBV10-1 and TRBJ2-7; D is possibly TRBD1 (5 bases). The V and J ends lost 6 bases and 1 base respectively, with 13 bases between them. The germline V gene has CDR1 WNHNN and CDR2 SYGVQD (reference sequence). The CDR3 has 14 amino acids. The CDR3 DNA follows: TGCGCCAGCAGGAAGACAGACGGATCCTACGAGCAGTACTTC. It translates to CASRKTDGSYEQYF.